This T cell receptor delta chain was documented in a study of γδ T cells in repeated Plasmodium falciparum infection. Across the study: Each infection was followed by sampling at 21 days, plus baseline and some pre-infection draws.

Turning to this clone: This likely reflects a read error, since a far larger clone is one base away. The same CDR3 can be traced to other DNA sequences in this sample.

TCRdb re-called the multiplex PCR reads with CATT. The data hold some 50,000 delta-chain clones, with 1.5% to 2% observed a single time. Bulk repertoires came from Vgamma9/Vdelta2+ or Vdelta2-negative gammadelta T cells flow-sorted from PBMC. Germline CDR1 TSWWSYY, CDR2 QGS. CDR3 length: 19 residues. This clonotype was obtained from a pool of human donors (malaria-infected and uninfected, not separated). Sequencing was done on a sample of gamma-delta T cells from blood. V and J are TRDV1 and TRDJ1; no clear D gene. The J gene is absent in TCRdb and was assigned here via DNA matching to germline. The CDR3 sequence is CALGRPLVGTKPYTDKLIF. DNA for the CDR3: TGTGCTCTTGGTCGTCCCCTTGTCGGGACCAAACCTTACACCGACAAACTCATCTTT.